A single sample gave rise to the 28 T cell receptor beta chains below, sequenced in a study of cytomegalovirus exposure and HLA in healthy donors. A multiplex PCR was run with 60 Vbeta primers and 13 Jbeta primers. TCRdb keeps only in-frame clones here, not all; method: immunoSEQ multiplex PCR. The sample holds 100,000 to 150,000 clones, 77% seen once. Sequenced input: PBMCs. These receptors were collected from a male donor in good health and CMV-seropositive.

The CDR3 coding sequence is TGTGCCAGCAGTTCCCCGGGACAGGGGGTGTACGAGCAGTACTTC. It is translated as CASSSPGQGVYEQYF. J is TRBJ2-7 and V is TRBV28; TRBD1 agrees at 11 bases. The V segment lost 4 bases and the J segment 4 bases; nucleotides outside the gene matches: 6. CDR1 is MDHEN, CDR2 SYDVKM, per germline. This CDR3 has 15 residues.

The V and J genes are TRBV28 and TRBJ2-1; tentatively, D is TRBD1 (5 bases). Trimming removed 5 bases from V and 4 bases from J, with 12 bases in between. The germline gives CDR1 MDHEN, CDR2 SYDVKM. This CDR3 is built from 14 residues. CDR3 residues: CASSLPGKYNEQFF. CDR3 DNA: TGTGCCAGCAGTCTGCCAGGGAAGTACAATGAGCAGTTCTTC.

The rearrangement joins TRBV29-1 to TRBJ1-1, with 8 bases identical to TRBD1. The V gene end was trimmed by 7 bases and the J gene end by 7 bases; junction bases not matched to a gene: 5. The CDR3 totals 11 residues. Per germline, CDR1 SQVTM and CDR2 ANQGSEA. CDR3 nucleotide sequence: TGCAGCGCAGGACAGGGAATTGAAGCTTTCTTT. The encoded protein is CSAGQGIEAFF.

This clone was picked up a small number of times. The genes are TRBV15 and TRBJ2-5; the match to TRBD1 covers 7 bases. The CDR3 runs 14 residues. Germline V gene data show CDR1 as LNHNV and CDR2 as YYDKDF (reference sequence). J lost 2 bases, V lost 4 bases, and 4 bases had no gene match. Written as DNA, the CDR3 is TGTGCCACCAGCATGGGACAGCCGCAAGAGACCCAGTACTTC. Translating gives CATSMGQPQETQYF.

This clone was counted a few times. The chain employs TRBV6-1 and TRBJ1-1; perhaps TRBD1 as D (6 bases). V lost 7 bases, J lost 1 base, and 10 bases lay in between. The CDR3 consists of 13 residues. CDR1 MNHNS and CDR2 SASEGT come from the germline V gene. The CDR3 nucleotides are TGTGCCAGCACCCACAGGGAGAACACTGAAGCTTTCTTT. Translating gives CASTHRENTEAFF.

This clone was picked up one time. V gene TRBV20-1 combines with J gene TRBJ1-2, with D uncertain. Germline V gene lookup returns CDR1 DFQATT and CDR2 SNEGSKA (reference sequence). V lost 5 bases and J lost 6, with 7 bases in between. This CDR3 contains 10 residues. The CDR3, as DNA: TGCAGTGCTGGGGAGAATGGCTACACCTTC. This translates into CSAGENGYTF.

In this sample, this clone turned up once. The V and J genes are TRBV19 and TRBJ2-3; 8 bases align to TRBD2. Germline CDR1 and CDR2: LNHDA and SQIVND (reference sequence). The ends lost 5 bases at V and 3 bases at J; junction bases unmatched: 10. CDR3 size: 16 residues. The DNA of the CDR3 is TGTGCCAGTAGTTCTCGGACTAGCTTCGGGACAGATACGCAGTATTTT. It yields the protein CASSSRTSFGTDTQYF. Supplemented by reference TRBV19 and TRBJ2-3, the full variable domain reads DGGITQSPKYLFRKEGQNVTLSCEQNLNHDAMYWYRQDPGQGLRLIYYSQIVNDFQKGDIAEGYSVSREKKESFPLTVTSAQKNPTAFYLCASSSRTSFGTDTQYFGPGTRLTVL.

The J gene is TRBJ1-2, the V gene TRBV18, with 8 bases aligning to TRBD1. CDR3 length: 16 amino acids. Germline V gene data show CDR1 as KGHSH and CDR2 as LQKENI. Losses at the gene ends were 4 bases for V and 3 bases for J; bases not matched to a gene: 10. CDR3 sequence reads: CASSLLDRGAHYGYTF. The CDR3 DNA is TGTGCCAGCTCACTCCTAGACAGGGGCGCCCACTATGGCTACACCTTC.

In this sample, this clone turned up once. The rearrangement links TRBV19 to TRBJ2-3; D is unclear. Trimming took 3 bases from V and 6 from J, leaving 4 bases between them. The length of the CDR3 is 11 residues. Germline V lookup: CDR1 LNHDA, CDR2 SQIVND (reference sequence). The CDR3 DNA sequence: TGTGCCAGTAGTATCCAGGATACGCAGTATTTT. As protein: CASSIQDTQYF.

The rearrangement links TRBV28 to TRBJ2-1; perhaps TRBD2 as D (7 bases). V lost 6 bases and J 7 bases, leaving 19 bases between the germline ends. The length of the CDR3 is 15 residues. Germline V gene sequence: CDR1 MDHEN, CDR2 SYDVKM. The CDR3 coding sequence is TGTGCCAGCAGCCCTAGGGGGGAGGGAAGGAATGAGCAGTTCTTC. It yields the protein CASSPRGEGRNEQFF.

The chain employs TRBV9 and TRBJ1-1; D is uncertain. V dropped 4 bases and J dropped 3 bases, with 16 bases sitting between them. Germline values: CDR1 SGDLS, CDR2 YYNGEE. CDR3 size: 15 residues. The CDR3, as DNA: TGTGCCAGCAGCCCCCCGGGAGCTTTGGACACTGAAGCTTTCTTT. Its protein is CASSPPGALDTEAFF.

The chain combines TRBV14 with TRBJ2-5, with TRBD2 identical over 7 bases. With V trimmed by 1 base and J by 3 bases, 2 bases remained unmatched. Germline values: CDR1 SGHDN, CDR2 FVKESK. The CDR3 extends over 14 amino acids. CDR3 protein: CASSQGGGKETQYF. For the CDR3, the DNA is TGTGCCAGCAGCCAAGGCGGGGGTAAAGAGACCCAGTACTTC.

The chain carries TRBV5-1 and TRBJ1-1; 8 nucleotides match TRBD1. The CDR3 spans 14 residues. V gave up 4 bases and J gave up 4 bases; unmatched junction bases: 6. Germline V gives CDR1 SGHRS, CDR2 YFSETQ. The chain's CDR3 is CASSQDRVFTEAFF. The CDR3 DNA reads TGCGCCAGCAGCCAGGACAGGGTTTTCACTGAAGCTTTCTTT.

The rearrangement uses TRBV4-2 and TRBJ2-5, with 11 bases matching TRBD2. The CDR3 is made up of 17 amino acids. V lost 1 base, J lost 5 bases, and 9 bases stayed unmatched. Germline assignment: CDR1 LGHNA and CDR2 YNFKEQ. CDR3 residues: CASSQGIAGGPRETQYF. The CDR3 DNA sequence: TGTGCCAGCAGCCAAGGAATAGCGGGGGGGCCGAGGGAGACCCAGTACTTC.

This chain connects TRBV4-1 to TRBJ1-1, with TRBD1 matching 7 bases. This CDR3 is 14 amino acids long. Losses at the gene ends were 5 bases for V and 0 bases for J; bases not matched to a gene: 3. Germline lookup yields CDR1 MGHRA and CDR2 YSYEKL. CDR3 sequence (DNA): TGCGCCAGCAGCTTTGGACAGGTGAACACTGAAGCTTTCTTT. This gives the protein CASSFGQVNTEAFF.

This chain connects TRBV28 to TRBJ1-2, with D unresolved. Germline lookup yields CDR1 MDHEN and CDR2 SYDVKM. V was clipped by 3 bases and J by 0 bases, with 8 bases between them. CDR3 length: 14 amino acids. The CDR3 sequence: CASSFGEPNYGYTF. CDR3 in DNA: TGTGCCAGCAGTTTCGGAGAGCCTAACTATGGCTACACCTTC.

The rearrangement uses TRBV6-1 and TRBJ2-5; 9 nucleotides agree with TRBD1. The tail of the sequence fits TRBJ2-7 better, so the J call may be wrong. This CDR3 contains 13 residues. Germline lookup yields CDR1 MNHNS and CDR2 SASEGT. The CDR3 coding sequence is TGTGCCAGCAGTCTAGGACAGGGGTACGAGCAGTACTTC. It yields the protein CASSLGQGYEQYF.

This clone was recorded a few times. This rearrangement joins TRBV6-1 to TRBJ1-5; D ambiguous. V shed 8 bases and J shed 2 bases, with 7 bases lying between them. The CDR3 runs to 12 residues. Germline CDR1 reads MNHNS; CDR2 reads SASEGT. Here the CDR3 reads CASRGGNQPQHF. In DNA, the CDR3 is TGTGCCAGCCGGGGAGGCAATCAGCCCCAGCATTTT.

V is TRBV5-1 and J is TRBJ1-1, with 7 nucleotides matching TRBD1. V lost 1 base to trimming and J lost 2 bases; unmatched junction nucleotides: 5. CDR3 length: 15 residues. Looked up from germline, CDR1 is SGHRS and CDR2 is YFSETQ. The CDR3 here is CASSLLGQSNTEAFF. The DNA for the CDR3 is TGCGCCAGCAGCTTGCTGGGACAGAGTAACACTGAAGCTTTCTTT.

The chain couples TRBV29-1 to TRBJ1-6, with TRBD1 as a possible D gene (6 bases). The CDR3 totals 15 residues. Germline lookup yields CDR1 SQVTM and CDR2 ANQGSEA. Trimming left V 5 bases short and J 6 bases short, with 17 bases between. This CDR3 is CSVPLLGQSNSPLHF. In nucleotides, the CDR3 is TGCAGCGTTCCCCTTCTCGGACAGAGTAATTCACCCCTCCACTTT.

The chain links TRBV18 to TRBJ2-7; no definite D call. Trimming shortened V by 1 base and J by 4 bases, and 5 bases separated the two germline ends. Germline CDR1 is KGHSH and CDR2 is LQKENI. The CDR3 has 12 amino acids. Here the CDR3 reads CASSPRHYEQYF. CDR3 bases: TGTGCCAGCTCACCACGTCATTACGAGCAGTACTTC.

The chain uses TRBV6-1 and TRBJ2-3; 14 positions agree with TRBD2. Trimming at V came to 3 bases and at J to 5 bases, leaving 4 bases not matched to a gene. The CDR3 runs to 16 residues. The germline CDR1 and CDR2 sequences are MNHNS and SASEGT. The CDR3 reads CASSEGLAGAVDTQYF. CDR3 nucleotide sequence: TGTGCCAGCAGTGAGGGACTAGCGGGAGCAGTAGATACGCAGTATTTT.

This clone was recorded only once. The V and J genes are TRBV4-2 and TRBJ1-4; D possibly corresponds to TRBD1 (5 bases). The CDR3 is 13 amino acids. V was trimmed by 5 bases and J by 7 bases, leaving 11 bases between them. CDR1 and CDR2 (germline): LGHNA, YNFKEQ. The CDR3: CASSAGLREKLFF. The DNA of the CDR3 is TGTGCCAGCAGCGCGGGACTGCGTGAAAAACTGTTTTTT.

This chain connects TRBV5-4 to TRBJ2-5; possible D gene TRBD2, 5 bases. V dropped 4 bases and J dropped 2 bases, with 9 bases sitting between them. CDR3 size: 13 residues. CDR1 SGHNT and CDR2 YYREEE come from the germline V gene (reference sequence). The CDR3 DNA reads as TGTGCCAGCAGCCGTACGGGGCAAGAGACCCAGTACTTC. This sequence encodes CASSRTGQETQYF.

Remarks on this clone: One end of the junction varies from germline; a read error may be responsible. The rearrangement joins TRBV4-2 to TRBJ2-6; TRBD1 might be the D (5 bases). Germline CDR1 reads LGHNA; CDR2 reads YNFKEQ. The CDR3 runs 18 residues. CDR3 in DNA: TGTGCCAGCAGCCAAGATCAGAACAGCTACTCTGGGGCCAACGGCCTGACTTTC. This gives the protein CASSQDQNSYSGANGLTF.

The V call is TRBV6-4, the J call TRBJ1-2; D may be TRBD1 (6 bases). V lost 1 base to trimming and J lost 7 bases, with 22 bases between them. Germline V gene sequence: CDR1 MRHNA, CDR2 SNTAGT. The CDR3 contains 17 residues. CDR3 protein: CASSDYDGQGFARGYTF. The CDR3 DNA is TGTGCCAGCAGTGACTATGACGGGCAGGGGTTCGCTCGTGGCTACACCTTC.

The chain uses TRBV19 and TRBJ2-3; 8 nucleotides agree with TRBD1. J was trimmed by 5 bases and V by 0 bases; bases with no gene match: 13. Germline V CDR1 and CDR2: LNHDA, SQIVND (reference sequence). The CDR3 extends over 18 amino acids. This CDR3 reads CASSIDRAGGRLGDTQYF. Written as DNA, the CDR3 is TGTGCCAGTAGTATAGATCGGGCAGGGGGCCGGTTAGGAGATACGCAGTATTTT.

The J gene is TRBJ1-1, the V gene TRBV5-1; 7 bases agree with TRBD1. Looked up from germline, CDR1 is SGHRS and CDR2 is YFSETQ. CDR3 size: 15 residues. J lost 3 bases, V lost 3 bases, and 8 bases had no gene match. DNA of the CDR3: TGCGCCAGCAGCTCAGAACTCACAGGGGACACTGAAGCTTTCTTT. Protein product: CASSSELTGDTEAFF.